The rows below give T cell receptor beta chains drawn from one sample of a study of T cell changes during pregnancy in multiple sclerosis. TCRdb's copy holds only in-frame clones and misses some; the assay was immunoSEQ multiplex PCR. The sample yields 65,000 to 80,000 clones, over 75% seen once. Sequenced here: peripheral blood, sampled in the third trimester of pregnancy. These TCRs come from a female donor with multiple sclerosis, enrolled in a pregnancy study. Both conserved end residues are part of each CDR3. The D gene is left open where the match is weak. For some rows the clone size is stated as once, few or many, or as a class when expanded; others skip it.

TRBJ2-2,.,TRBD2,TRBV5-4,CASSPGTSGRNGELFF,TGTGCCAGCAGCCCTGGGACTAGCGGGAGGAACGGGGAGCTGTTTTTT
TRBJ1-1,.,.,TRBV6-1,CASSELRVKNTEAFF,TGTGCCAGCAGTGAATTGAGGGTTAAGAACACTGAAGCTTTCTTT
TRBJ2-7,.,TRBD2,TRBV9,CASSLVASGGAYEQYF,TGTGCCAGCAGCCTCGTCGCTAGCGGGGGGGCTTACGAGCAGTACTTC
TRBJ1-6,few,TRBD1,TRBV15,CATSRDPGQGNNSPLHF,TGTGCCACCAGCAGAGACCCGGGACAGGGGAATAATTCACCCCTCCACTTT
TRBJ2-7,.,TRBD1,TRBV28,CASSLVGTGGVGAQYF,TGTGCCAGCAGTTTAGTGGGGACAGGTGGGGTTGGTGCGCAGTACTTC
TRBJ2-5,.,TRBD2,TRBV7-9,CASSRTSGWGETQYF,TGTGCCAGCAGCCGTACTAGCGGCTGGGGAGAGACCCAGTACTTC
TRBJ2-1,.,TRBD2,TRBV7-3,CASSLKRLAEEQFF,TGTGCCAGCAGCTTAAAAAGACTAGCGGAGGAGCAGTTCTTC
TRBJ2-7,once,TRBD1,TRBV2,CASQVPGQGYGFYEQYF,TGTGCCAGCCAAGTCCCGGGACAGGGCTATGGGTTTTACGAGCAGTACTTC
TRBJ2-2,once,.,TRBV4-3,CASSGSSGQRNTGELFF,TGCGCCAGCAGCGGGTCGTCAGGGCAAAGAAACACCGGGGAGCTGTTTTTT
TRBJ1-3,.,.,TRBV29-1,CSVKQASSGNTIYF,TGCAGCGTTAAACAGGCATCCTCTGGAAACACCATATATTTT
TRBJ2-1,.,.,TRBV5-8,CASSLGQIYNEQFF,TGTGCCAGCAGCTTAGGACAGATCTACAATGAGCAGTTCTTC
TRBJ2-5,.,TRBD1,TRBV6-1,CASSRGQGAEETQYF,TGTGCCAGCAGTAGAGGACAGGGAGCCGAAGAGACCCAGTACTTC
TRBJ2-5,.,TRBD2,TRBV25-1,CASSGASGGLLETQYF,TGTGCCAGCAGTGGGGCGTCGGGGGGGCTTTTGGAGACCCAGTACTTC
TRBJ2-1,once,TRBD2,TRBV19,CASSISSGSNNEQFF,TGTGCCAGTAGTATATCTAGCGGGAGTAACAATGAGCAGTTCTTC
TRBJ1-2,once,.,TRBV6-5,CASSSGPRGYGYTF,TGTGCCAGCAGTTCAGGGCCAAGAGGCTATGGCTACACCTTC
TRBJ2-5,few,TRBD2,TRBV20-1,CSSWEGETQYF,TGCAGTAGCTGGGAGGGGGAGACCCAGTACTTC
TRBJ1-5,.,TRBD1,TRBV7-8,CASSLWGQGGGNQPQHF,TGTGCCAGCAGCTTATGGGGACAGGGGGGTGGCAATCAGCCCCAGCATTTT
TRBJ1-1,.,.,TRBV19,CASSEGAGPLEAFF,TGTGCCAGTAGTGAAGGGGCAGGGCCGCTCGAAGCTTTCTTT
TRBJ2-3,.,TRBD1,TRBV30,CAWSSGQGSPTDTQYF,TGTGCCTGGAGTTCGGGACAGGGGAGTCCCACAGATACGCAGTATTTT
TRBJ1-2,.,TRBD1,TRBV6-5,CASSAGGYGYTF,TGTGCCAGCAGCGCAGGGGGATATGGCTACACCTTC
TRBJ1-2,.,TRBD1,TRBV7-2,CASRTGTANYGYTF,TGTGCCAGCAGGACAGGGACCGCTAACTATGGCTACACCTTC
TRBJ2-1,.,TRBD2,TRBV11-3,CASSLGASGGANEQFF,TGTGCCAGCAGCTTAGGGGCTAGCGGGGGGGCAAATGAGCAGTTCTTC
TRBJ1-2,.,.,TRBV2,CASSEGAGANYGYTF,TGTGCCAGCAGTGAAGGAGCAGGGGCTAACTATGGCTACACCTTC
TRBJ2-1,.,.,TRBV11-3,CASSPPYRGEQFF,TGTGCCAGCAGCCCGCCTTACCGGGGTGAGCAGTTCTTC
TRBJ2-7,.,.,TRBV11-3,CASSARQGGEQYF,TGTGCCAGCAGCGCCCGACAGGGAGGCGAGCAGTACTTC
TRBJ2-7,.,.,TRBV10-3,CAISESAGEKIEQYF,TGTGCCATCAGTGAGTCGGCAGGGGAAAAAATCGAGCAGTACTTC
TRBJ2-3,.,.,TRBV10-3,CAIRSDTDTQYF,TGTGCCATTAGAAGTGATACAGATACGCAGTATTTT
TRBJ2-5,.,TRBD2,TRBV7-2,CASSGLAEETQYF,TGTGCCAGCAGTGGACTAGCGGAAGAGACCCAGTACTTC
TRBJ1-1,.,.,TRBV4-3,CASSSWTELNTEAFF,TGCGCCAGCAGCTCCTGGACAGAGTTGAACACTGAAGCTTTCTTT
TRBJ1-5,.,.,TRBV5-6,CASSLAERSNQPQHF,TGTGCCAGCAGCTTGGCTGAACGGAGCAATCAGCCCCAGCATTTT
TRBJ2-7,.,TRBD2,TRBV20-1,CSAGRAWEQYF,TGCAGTGCCGGGAGGGCCTGGGAGCAGTACTTC
TRBJ2-1,.,TRBD2,TRBV7-9,CASSKIKLAGGSDEQFF,TGTGCCAGCAGTAAAATTAAACTAGCGGGAGGTTCGGATGAGCAGTTCTTC
TRBJ2-7,.,.,TRBV10-1,CASTQYEQYF,TGCGCCAGCACTCAGTACGAGCAGTACTTC
TRBJ2-5,.,.,TRBV4-1,CASSQDKSTGHQETQYF,TGCGCCAGCAGCCAAGATAAGTCGACAGGTCATCAAGAGACCCAGTACTTC